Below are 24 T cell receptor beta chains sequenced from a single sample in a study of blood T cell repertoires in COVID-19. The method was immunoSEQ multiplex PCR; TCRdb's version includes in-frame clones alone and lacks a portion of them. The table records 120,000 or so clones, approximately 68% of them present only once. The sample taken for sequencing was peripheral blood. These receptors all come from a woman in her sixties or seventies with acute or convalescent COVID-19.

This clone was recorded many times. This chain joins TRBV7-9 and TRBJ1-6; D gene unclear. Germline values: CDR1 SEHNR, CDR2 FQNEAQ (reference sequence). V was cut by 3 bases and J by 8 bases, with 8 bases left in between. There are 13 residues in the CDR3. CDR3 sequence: CASSLLTDSPLHF. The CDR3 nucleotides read TGTGCCAGCAGCTTGCTTACGGATTCACCCCTCCACTTT.

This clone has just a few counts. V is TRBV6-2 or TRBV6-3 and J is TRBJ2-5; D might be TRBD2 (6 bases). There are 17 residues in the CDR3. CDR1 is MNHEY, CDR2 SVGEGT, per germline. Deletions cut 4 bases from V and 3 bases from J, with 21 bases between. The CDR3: CASSSTYGSTGEETQYF. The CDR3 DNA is TGTGCCAGCAGTTCTACCTACGGATCGACGGGAGAAGAGACCCAGTACTTC.

The DNA of the CDR3 is TGCGCCAGCAGTGAAGGACAGGGGGCAGATACGCAGTATTTT. Amino acids: CASSEGQGADTQYF. V gene TRBV10-1 combines with J gene TRBJ2-3, with 10 bases that match TRBD1. Germline V gives CDR1 WNHNN, CDR2 SYGVQD (reference sequence). The CDR3 consists of 14 residues. Losses at the gene ends were 3 bases for V and 4 bases for J; bases not matched to a gene: 1.

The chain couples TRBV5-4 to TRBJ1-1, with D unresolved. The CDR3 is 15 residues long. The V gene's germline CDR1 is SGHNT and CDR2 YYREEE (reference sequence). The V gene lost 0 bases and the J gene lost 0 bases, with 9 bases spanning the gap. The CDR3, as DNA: TGTGCCAGCAGCTTGGGAGGTTCCATGAACACTGAAGCTTTCTTT. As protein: CASSLGGSMNTEAFF.

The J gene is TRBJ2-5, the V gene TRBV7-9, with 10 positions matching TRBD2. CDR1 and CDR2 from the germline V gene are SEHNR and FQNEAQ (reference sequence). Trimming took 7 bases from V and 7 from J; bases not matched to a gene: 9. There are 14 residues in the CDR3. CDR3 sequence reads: CASTSGTSVGTQYF. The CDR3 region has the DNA TGTGCCAGCACCTCCGGGACTAGCGTCGGGACCCAGTACTTC.

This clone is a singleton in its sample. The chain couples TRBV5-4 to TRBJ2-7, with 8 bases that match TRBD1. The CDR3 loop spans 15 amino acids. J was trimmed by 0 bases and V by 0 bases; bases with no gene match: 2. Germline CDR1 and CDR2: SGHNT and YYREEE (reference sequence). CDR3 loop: CASSLGDRRSYEQYF. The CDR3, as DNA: TGTGCCAGCAGCTTGGGGGACAGGCGCTCCTACGAGCAGTACTTC.

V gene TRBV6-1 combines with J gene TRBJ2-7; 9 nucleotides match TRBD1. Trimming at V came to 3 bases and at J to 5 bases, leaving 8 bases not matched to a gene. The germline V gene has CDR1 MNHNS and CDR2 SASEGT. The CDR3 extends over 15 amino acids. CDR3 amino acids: CASSDSGTGRDEQYF. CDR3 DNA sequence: TGTGCCAGCAGTGATAGTGGGACAGGGAGGGACGAGCAGTACTTC.

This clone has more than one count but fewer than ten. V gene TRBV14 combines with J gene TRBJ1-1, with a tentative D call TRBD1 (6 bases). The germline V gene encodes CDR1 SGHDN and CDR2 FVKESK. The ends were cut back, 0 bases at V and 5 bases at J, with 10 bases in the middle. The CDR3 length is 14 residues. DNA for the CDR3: TGTGCCAGCAGCCAAGAACAGGGCGTGACTGAAGCTTTCTTT. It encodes CASSQEQGVTEAFF.

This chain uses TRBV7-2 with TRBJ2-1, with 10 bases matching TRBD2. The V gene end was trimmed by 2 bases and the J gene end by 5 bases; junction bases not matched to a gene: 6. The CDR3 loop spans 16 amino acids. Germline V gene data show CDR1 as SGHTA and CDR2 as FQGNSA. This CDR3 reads CASSLISTSGNNEQFF. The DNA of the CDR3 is TGTGCCAGCAGCTTAATTTCTACTAGCGGGAACAATGAGCAGTTCTTC.

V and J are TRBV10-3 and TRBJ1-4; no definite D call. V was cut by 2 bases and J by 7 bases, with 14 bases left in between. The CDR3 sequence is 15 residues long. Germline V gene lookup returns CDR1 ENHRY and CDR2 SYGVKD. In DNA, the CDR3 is TGTGCCATCAGTGAGCTTGGAGATGGCCTTGAAAAACTGTTTTTT. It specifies CAISELGDGLEKLFF.

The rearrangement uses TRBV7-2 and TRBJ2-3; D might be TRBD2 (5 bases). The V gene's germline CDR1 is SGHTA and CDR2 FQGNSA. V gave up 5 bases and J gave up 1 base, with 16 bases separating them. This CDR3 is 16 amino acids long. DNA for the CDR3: TGTGCCAGCAGCCCTCCGGGGAGAACTGGCACAGATACGCAGTATTTT. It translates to CASSPPGRTGTDTQYF.

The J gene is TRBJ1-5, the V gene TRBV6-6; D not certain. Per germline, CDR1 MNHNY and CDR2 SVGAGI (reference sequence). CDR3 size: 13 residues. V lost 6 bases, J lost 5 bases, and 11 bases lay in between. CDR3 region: CASSITADQPQHF. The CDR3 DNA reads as TGTGCCAGCAGCATCACAGCTGATCAGCCCCAGCATTTT.

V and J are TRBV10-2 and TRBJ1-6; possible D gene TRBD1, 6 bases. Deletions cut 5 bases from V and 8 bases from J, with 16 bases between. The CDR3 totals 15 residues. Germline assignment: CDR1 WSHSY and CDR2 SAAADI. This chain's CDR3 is CASSRYQGSDSPLHF. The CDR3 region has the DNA TGCGCCAGCAGTCGATATCAGGGGTCGGATTCACCCCTCCACTTT.

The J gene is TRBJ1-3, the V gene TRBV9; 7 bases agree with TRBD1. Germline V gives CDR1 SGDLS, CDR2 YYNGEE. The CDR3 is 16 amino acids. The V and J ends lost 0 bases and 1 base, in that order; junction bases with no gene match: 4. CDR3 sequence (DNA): TGTGCCAGCAGCGTAGCTGGGACAGCTTCTGGAAACACCATATATTTT. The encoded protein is CASSVAGTASGNTIYF.

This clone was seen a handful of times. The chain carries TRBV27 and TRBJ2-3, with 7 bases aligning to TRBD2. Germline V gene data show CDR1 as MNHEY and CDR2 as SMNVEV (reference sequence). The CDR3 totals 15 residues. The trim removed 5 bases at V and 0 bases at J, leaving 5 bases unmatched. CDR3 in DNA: TGTGCCAGCAGTCTAGCGGACCCAAGCACAGATACGCAGTATTTT. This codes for CASSLADPSTDTQYF.

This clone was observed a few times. The CDR3 DNA sequence: TGTGCCAGCAGTTTTTCAGGGGGCCGTTTGGGCGAGACCCAGTACTTC. It is translated as CASSFSGGRLGETQYF. The chain has TRBV28 and TRBJ2-5; TRBD1 agrees at 8 bases. The CDR3 spans 16 residues. Germline-derived CDR1 and CDR2 are MDHEN and SYDVKM. The V segment lost 3 bases and the J segment 5 bases; nucleotides outside the gene matches: 11. The full variable domain, completed using reference TRBV28 and TRBJ2-5, is DVKVTQSSRYLVKRTGEKVFLECVQDMDHENMFWYRQDPGLGLRLIYFSYDVKMKEKGDIPEGYSVSREKKERFSLILESASTNQTSMYLCASSFSGGRLGETQYFGPGTRLLVL.

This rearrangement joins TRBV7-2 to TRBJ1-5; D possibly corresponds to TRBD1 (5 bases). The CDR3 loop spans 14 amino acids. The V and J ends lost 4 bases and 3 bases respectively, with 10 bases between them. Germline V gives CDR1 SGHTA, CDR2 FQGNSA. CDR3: CASSSWGDNQPQHF. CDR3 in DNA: TGTGCCAGCAGCTCGTGGGGGGACAATCAGCCCCAGCATTTT.

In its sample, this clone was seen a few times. The CDR3 sequence is CASSEGRLGQPQHF. CDR3 coding DNA: TGTGCCAGCAGTGAAGGTCGGCTAGGTCAGCCCCAGCATTTT. The chain links TRBV2 to TRBJ1-5; D is ambiguous. V gave up 1 base and J gave up 6 bases, with 10 bases separating them. CDR3 length: 14 residues. CDR1 is SNHLY and CDR2 is FYNNEI in the germline V gene.

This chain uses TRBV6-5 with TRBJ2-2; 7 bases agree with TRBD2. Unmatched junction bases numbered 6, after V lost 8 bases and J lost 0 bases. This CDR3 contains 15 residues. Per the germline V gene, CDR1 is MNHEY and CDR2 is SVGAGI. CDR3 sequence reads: CASSRGLANTGELFF. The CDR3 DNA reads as TGTGCCAGCTCGCGCGGACTAGCGAACACCGGGGAGCTGTTTTTT.

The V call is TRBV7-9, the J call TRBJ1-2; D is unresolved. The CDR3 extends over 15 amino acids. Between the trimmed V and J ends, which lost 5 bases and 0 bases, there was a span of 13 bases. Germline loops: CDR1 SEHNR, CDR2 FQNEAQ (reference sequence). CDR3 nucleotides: TGTGCCAGCAGCCTTGGGAGGGCCGCTAACTATGGCTACACCTTC. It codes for CASSLGRAANYGYTF.

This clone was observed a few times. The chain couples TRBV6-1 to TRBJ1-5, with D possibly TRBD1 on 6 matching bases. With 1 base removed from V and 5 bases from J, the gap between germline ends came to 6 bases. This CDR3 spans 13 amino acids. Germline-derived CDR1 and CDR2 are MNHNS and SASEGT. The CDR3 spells CASSEGGHQPQHF. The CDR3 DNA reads TGTGCCAGCAGTGAAGGGGGGCATCAGCCCCAGCATTTT.

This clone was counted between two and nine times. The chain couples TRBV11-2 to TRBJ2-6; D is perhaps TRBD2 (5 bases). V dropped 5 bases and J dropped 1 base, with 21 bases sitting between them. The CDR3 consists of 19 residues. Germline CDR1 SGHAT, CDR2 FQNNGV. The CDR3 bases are TGTGCCAGCAGCCCCCGATCCGGCACGACTATATCTGGGGCCAACGTCCTGACTTTC. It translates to CASSPRSGTTISGANVLTF.

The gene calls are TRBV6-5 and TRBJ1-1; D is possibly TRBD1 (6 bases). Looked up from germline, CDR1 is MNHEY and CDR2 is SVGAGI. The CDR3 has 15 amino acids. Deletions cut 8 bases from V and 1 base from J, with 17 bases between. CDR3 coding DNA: TGTGCCAGCGACCTTGGGGGCGCGGGGAACACTGAAGCTTTCTTT. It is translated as CASDLGGAGNTEAFF.

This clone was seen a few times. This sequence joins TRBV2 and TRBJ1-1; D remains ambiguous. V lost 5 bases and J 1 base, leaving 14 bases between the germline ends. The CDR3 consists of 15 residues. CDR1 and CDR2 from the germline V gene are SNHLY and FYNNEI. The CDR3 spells CASSYQAIRNTEAFF. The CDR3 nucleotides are TGTGCCAGCAGTTATCAGGCGATTCGGAACACTGAAGCTTTCTTT.